These T cell receptor beta chains were read from a single sample in a study of blood T cell repertoires in COVID-19. Assay: immunoSEQ multiplex PCR; the TCRdb copy retains only in-frame clones and omits some. The sample has approximately 200,000 clones; about 91% are singletons. The material sequenced was peripheral blood. The receptors come from a woman in her twenties or thirties with acute or convalescent COVID-19. The conserved cysteine and the conserved F or W are not part of the CDR3 here.

TRBJ1-2 TRBV5-1 ASSQSTGEYGYT
TRBJ2-7 TRBV28 ASGSSPHGAGTSGSYEQY
TRBJ2-1 TRBV10-3 ATGDWTKASRDNEQF
TRBJ2-7 TRBV28 ASRQTGRGEQY
TRBJ1-2 TRBV19 ASRTPLRSYGYT
TRBJ1-4 TRBV30 AWRWAGREKLF
TRBJ2-5 TRBV6-1 ASSEDRVKETQY
TRBJ1-1 TRBV6-6 ASSYPN
TRBJ2-1 TRBV7-9 ASSSQTSGHYNEQF
TRBJ2-2 TRBV29-1 SVEEMGQGARTGELF
TRBJ1-2 TRBV28 ASEQGPDYGYT
TRBJ1-1 TRBV18 ASSPLQNTEAF
TRBJ1-3 TRBV5-1 ASADSYSGNTIY
TRBJ2-3 TRBV14 ASSQDYREGPDTQY
TRBJ1-2 TRBV6-5 ASRIQGTRGYT
TRBJ1-1 TRBV28 ASSPWDSAAAF
TRBJ2-1 TRBV5-1 ASSTLTSGGEQF
TRBJ2-3 TRBV2 ASSGNGGKDTQY
TRBJ2-1 TRBV28 ASSANNEQF
TRBJ1-1 TRBV4-2 ASSQKSGANTEAF
TRBJ1-1 TRBV6-6 ASSPDTLNTEAF
TRBJ1-5 TRBV28 ASSWDRVEQPQH
TRBJ2-3 TRBV7-8 ASSPGLAGAPYTQY
TRBJ2-1 TRBV5-1 ASSRTPTDYNEQF
TRBJ2-5 TRBV2 ATELAGVETQY
TRBJ2-1 TRBV6-5 AVQGRGLNEQF
TRBJ2-7 TRBV4-1 ASSPSRPGLAETYEQY
TRBJ2-7 TRBV6-5 ASSYSQEQY
TRBJ1-5 TRBV2 ASKGEGYQPQH
TRBJ2-7 TRBV5-1 ASSSGHREPYEQY
TRBJ2-1 TRBV7-9 ASRQTGTPNEQF
TRBJ1-3 TRBV28 ASSSGGSAGNTIY
TRBJ2-7 TRBV28 ASTSAGAGEGSEQY
TRBJ1-1 TRBV5-1 ASRLRQVGTEAF
TRBJ1-1 TRBV12-1 ASSPWDYWGTEAF
TRBJ2-7 TRBV10-3 ATTGQSSYEQY
TRBJ1-2 TRBV28 ASSDQGPQVDYGYT
TRBJ2-5 TRBV7-8 ASSLVWTGGGETQY
TRBJ2-7 TRBV18 ASSPPSTETYEQY
TRBJ1-3 TRBV5-1 ASSPILSGNTIY
TRBJ2-7 TRBV7-2 ASSEAGTGFYEQY
TRBJ1-5 TRBV5-1 ASSFSGTENQPQH
TRBJ2-7 TRBV6-5 ASSYGREVYEQY
TRBJ2-5 TRBV5-4 ASSLAQETQY
TRBJ2-1 TRBV6-5 ASTFPSTRLQF
TRBJ2-2 TRBV24-1 ATGAGDSNTGELF
TRBJ2-5 TRBV27 ASSSLGTLGKTQY
TRBJ1-1 TRBV5-4 ASSRDSYTEAF
TRBJ2-3 TRBV5-4 ASSGLGLRTDTQY
TRBJ2-7 TRBV5-1 ASSLVIAGGTSSYEQY
TRBJ1-4 TRBV10-3 AISGQTGVLF
TRBJ1-1 TRBV28 ASTGDLEAF
TRBJ2-3 TRBV12-3/TRBV12-4 ASSTRGADTQY
TRBJ1-1 TRBV7-6 ASSLAEGAEAF
TRBJ1-1 TRBV5-4 ASTLGGEAEAF
TRBJ1-6 TRBV7-9 ASSLGRGKSSPLH
TRBJ2-5 TRBV6-5 ASRISGSGETQY
TRBJ1-2 TRBV9 ASSVVGTGDDYT
TRBJ2-5 TRBV20-1 SAAEETQY
TRBJ2-2 TRBV7-2 ASSPQWYTGELF